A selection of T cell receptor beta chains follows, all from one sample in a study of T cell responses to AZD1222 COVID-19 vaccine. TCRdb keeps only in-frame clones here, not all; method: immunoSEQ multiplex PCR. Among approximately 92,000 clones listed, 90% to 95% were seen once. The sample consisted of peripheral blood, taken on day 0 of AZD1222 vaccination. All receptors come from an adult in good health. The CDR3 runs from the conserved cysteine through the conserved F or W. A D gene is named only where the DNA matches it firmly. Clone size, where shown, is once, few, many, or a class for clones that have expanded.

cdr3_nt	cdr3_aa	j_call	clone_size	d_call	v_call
TGTGCCAGCAGCCTCCGGGGGACCTACAATGAGCAGTTCTTC	CASSLRGTYNEQFF	TRBJ2-1	NA	NA	TRBV3-1/TRBV3-2
TGTGCCAGCAGCTTTCTCCCTCCTCAGGGCCAAGAGACCCAGTACTTC	CASSFLPPQGQETQYF	TRBJ2-5	NA	NA	TRBV7-2
TGCGCCAGCAGCTTGGAGGGGGTTTCCAATTCACCCCTCCACTTT	CASSLEGVSNSPLHF	TRBJ1-6	NA	NA	TRBV5-1
TGTGCCAGCAGCTCGGGGACAGCAGGAAACACCATATATTTT	CASSSGTAGNTIYF	TRBJ1-3	NA	TRBD1	TRBV5-5
TGTGCCAGCAGCTCTACCGGGACAGGGGGCACTGAAGCTTTCTTT	CASSSTGTGGTEAFF	TRBJ1-1	NA	TRBD1	TRBV7-3
TGTGCCAGCAGTACAGACACCGGGGAGCTGTTTTTT	CASSTDTGELFF	TRBJ2-2	NA	NA	TRBV6-4
TGCGCCAGCAGCTGGGACGCCAACCCCGATGGCTACACCTTC	CASSWDANPDGYTF	TRBJ1-2	NA	NA	TRBV5-1
TGTGCCAGCAGTGGGCGGGAGTACAGGTTCCTCAATGCCAAAAATGAGCAGTTCTTC	CASSGREYRFLNAKNEQFF	TRBJ2-1	NA	TRBD2	TRBV2
TGTGCCAGCAGCCTACCGGGACTACACTACAATGAGCAGTTCTTC	CASSLPGLHYNEQFF	TRBJ2-1	NA	TRBD2	TRBV4-2
TGTGCCAGCAGCCCCGGGACGGCGAGCTCCTACGAGCAGTACTTC	CASSPGTASSYEQYF	TRBJ2-7	few	NA	TRBV9
TGTGCCAGCCGGGGGGGAGGGACAGGGAACTACGAGCAGTACTTC	CASRGGGTGNYEQYF	TRBJ2-7	NA	NA	TRBV6-5
TGTGCCAGCTCACCGACAGGCCCCGTGCAAACTAATGAAAAACTGTTTTTT	CASSPTGPVQTNEKLFF	TRBJ1-4	NA	NA	TRBV18
TGTGCCATCAGTGGGACAGGGGGCGGCGAGGACTATGGCTACACCTTC	CAISGTGGGEDYGYTF	TRBJ1-2	NA	TRBD1	TRBV10-3
TGTGCTAGTGGTTTCGCAAACACCATATATTTT	CASGFANTIYF	TRBJ1-3	NA	NA	TRBV12-5
TGTGCCAGCAGCCTCGGACTAGCGGGCACAGATACGCAGTATTTT	CASSLGLAGTDTQYF	TRBJ2-3	once	TRBD2	TRBV7-3
TGTGCCTGGAGGTCACAGGGGAAGTTGCAGTATTTT	CAWRSQGKLQYF	TRBJ2-3	NA	TRBD1	TRBV30